The clone carrying this T cell receptor beta chain appeared many times. Its antigen is currently unknown. The read terminates 3 residues before the CDR3 end, so the remaining end is supplied by the germline J gene. Germline V gene sequence: CDR1 LNHDA, CDR2 SQIVND (reference sequence). The V gene end was trimmed by 6 bases and the J gene end by 4 bases; junction bases not matched to a gene: 5. The CDR3 runs 13 residues. This sample was included in a study of T cell clonality in common variable immunodeficiency. Donors gave about 5 to 8 ml heparinized peripheral whole blood. CVID and control samples used equivalent genomic DNA input. The repertoire was sequenced with immunoSEQ multiplex PCR; TCRdb's copy has only in-frame clones and lacks some. The counts give about 35,000 clones, none of them seen only once; around a tenth is held by the top ten. Notes on the study in general: What drives increased CVID clonality needs T cell subpopulation sequencing. Compared with controls, CVID subjects had fewer shared TCRbeta clones.

V usage is TRBV19 and J usage is TRBJ2-7; TRBD2 aligns across 8 bases. What was sequenced was peripheral blood mononuclear cells. This receptor was identified in a person between 18 and 75 years old in good health. CDR3 DNA, as far as it was read: TGTGCCAGTAGCCAGAGCGGGAGTTACGAG. Its protein product is CASSQSGSYE. The CDR3 reads in full as CASSQSGSYEQYF. Full variable domain (rest looked up from reference TRBV19 and TRBJ2-7): DGGITQSPKYLFRKEGQNVTLSCEQNLNHDAMYWYRQDPGQGLRLIYYSQIVNDFQKGDIAEGYSVSREKKESFPLTVTSAQKNPTAFYLCASSQSGSYEQYFGPGTRLTVT.